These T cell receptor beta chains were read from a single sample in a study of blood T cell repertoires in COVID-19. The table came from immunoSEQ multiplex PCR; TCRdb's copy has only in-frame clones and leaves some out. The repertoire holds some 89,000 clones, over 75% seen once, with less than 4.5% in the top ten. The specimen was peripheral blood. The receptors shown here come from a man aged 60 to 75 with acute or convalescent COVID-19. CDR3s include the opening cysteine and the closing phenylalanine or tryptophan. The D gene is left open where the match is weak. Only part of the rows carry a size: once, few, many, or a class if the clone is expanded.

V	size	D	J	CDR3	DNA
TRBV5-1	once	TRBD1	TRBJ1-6	CASSTTDRAALHF	TGCGCCAGCAGCACCACAGACAGGGCAGCCCTCCACTTT
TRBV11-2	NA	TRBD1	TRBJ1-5	CASSLGDRPNQPQHF	TGTGCCAGCAGCTTAGGGGACAGGCCTAATCAGCCCCAGCATTTT
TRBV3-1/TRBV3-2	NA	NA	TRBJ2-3	CASSQVGGTDTQYF	TGTGCCAGCAGCCAGGTCGGGGGCACAGATACGCAGTATTTT
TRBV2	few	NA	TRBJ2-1	CASRGGSGDEQFF	TGTGCCAGCAGGGGGGGTAGCGGAGACGAGCAGTTCTTC
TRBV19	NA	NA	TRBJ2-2	CASSTNRAGELFF	TGTGCCAGTAGTACGAACAGGGCCGGGGAGCTGTTTTTT
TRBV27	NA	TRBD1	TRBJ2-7	CASSPRDSISYEQYF	TGTGCCAGCAGTCCCCGGGACAGTATCTCCTACGAGCAGTACTTC
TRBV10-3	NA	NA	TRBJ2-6	CAISEGLNSGANVLTF	TGTGCCATCAGTGAGGGGCTGAACTCTGGGGCCAACGTCCTGACTTTC
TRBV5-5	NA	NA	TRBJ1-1	CASSLDRLNTEAFF	TGTGCCAGCAGCTTGGACAGGCTAAACACTGAAGCTTTCTTT
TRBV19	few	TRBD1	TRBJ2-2	CASSRDRATGELFF	TGTGCCAGTAGTAGGGACAGGGCGACCGGGGAGCTGTTTTTT
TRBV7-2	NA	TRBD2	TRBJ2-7	CASSHSGSPYEQYF	TGTGCCAGCAGCCATAGCGGGTCCCCCTACGAGCAGTACTTC
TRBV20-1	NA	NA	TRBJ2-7	CSASSPREVYEQYF	TGCAGTGCTAGTTCCCCCAGGGAAGTCTACGAGCAGTACTTC
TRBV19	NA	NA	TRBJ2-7	CASSSGVLTYEQYF	TGTGCCAGTAGTTCAGGGGTTCTCACCTACGAGCAGTACTTC
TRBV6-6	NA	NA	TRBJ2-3	CASSYTNPADTQYF	TGTGCCAGCAGTTACACTAATCCAGCAGATACGCAGTATTTT
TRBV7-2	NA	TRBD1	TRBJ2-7	CASSRLTGTGVVEQYF	TGTGCCAGCAGCCGCCTCACCGGGACAGGGGTGGTCGAGCAGTACTTC
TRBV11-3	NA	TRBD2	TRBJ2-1	CASSFLFSGGNEQFF	TGTGCCAGCAGCTTTCTTTTTAGCGGGGGAAATGAGCAGTTCTTC
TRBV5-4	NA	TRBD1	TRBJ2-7	CASSLDGTGAYEQYF	TGTGCCAGCAGCTTGGATGGGACAGGGGCCTACGAGCAGTACTTC
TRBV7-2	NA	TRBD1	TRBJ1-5	CASSFSTGAGKGPQHF	TGTGCCAGCAGCTTTAGTACAGGGGCGGGGAAGGGGCCCCAGCATTTT
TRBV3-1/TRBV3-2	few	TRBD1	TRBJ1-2	CASSPEQGAFNGYTF	TGTGCCAGCAGCCCAGAACAGGGGGCGTTTAATGGCTACACCTTC
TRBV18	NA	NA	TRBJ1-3	CASSPTGFGGNTIYF	TGTGCCAGCTCTCCCACAGGGTTCGGCGGAAACACCATATATTTT
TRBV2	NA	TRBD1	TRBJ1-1	CASQGARTNTEAFF	TGTGCCAGCCAGGGGGCACGAACGAACACTGAAGCTTTCTTT
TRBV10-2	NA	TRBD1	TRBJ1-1	CASRGQGKADTEAFF	TGCGCCAGCAGGGGACAGGGAAAGGCGGACACTGAAGCTTTCTTT
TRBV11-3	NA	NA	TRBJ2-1	CASSVYPGAINEQFF	TGTGCCAGCAGCGTCTATCCAGGGGCGATAAATGAGCAGTTCTTC
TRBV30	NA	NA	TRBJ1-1	CAWNQGGTEAFF	TGTGCCTGGAATCAGGGAGGGACTGAAGCTTTCTTT
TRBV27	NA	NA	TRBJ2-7	CASSLVPGSYEQYF	TGTGCCAGCAGTTTAGTTCCAGGGTCCTACGAGCAGTACTTC
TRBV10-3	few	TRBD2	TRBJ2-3	CAISVSSGSPTQYF	TGTGCCATCAGTGTTTCTAGCGGGTCTCCTACGCAGTATTTT
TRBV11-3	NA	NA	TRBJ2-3	CASSSGVSGTLGDTQYF	TGTGCCAGCAGCTCTGGGGTGTCAGGGACATTGGGCGATACGCAGTATTTT
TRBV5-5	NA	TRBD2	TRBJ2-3	CASSKRGAGGPADTQYF	TGTGCCAGCAGCAAACGGGGGGCGGGAGGGCCGGCAGATACGCAGTATTTT
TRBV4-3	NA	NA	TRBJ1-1	CASSQEEHWNTEAFF	TGCGCCAGCAGCCAAGAAGAGCATTGGAACACTGAAGCTTTCTTT
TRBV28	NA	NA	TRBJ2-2	CASSLNTGGLFF	TGTGCCAGCAGTCTGAACACGGGTGGGCTGTTTTTT
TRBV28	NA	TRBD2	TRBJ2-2	CASRSTGTSPPTGELFF	TGTGCCAGCAGGAGTACCGGGACTAGTCCCCCCACCGGGGAGCTGTTTTTT
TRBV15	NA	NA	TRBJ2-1	CAVANPSSSSGWGNEQFF	TGTGCCGTAGCGAACCCCAGTTCATCCTCGGGGTGGGGAAATGAGCAGTTCTTC
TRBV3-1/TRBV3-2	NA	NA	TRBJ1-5	CASSQDLAQPQHF	TGTGCCAGCAGCCAAGATCTAGCTCAGCCCCAGCATTTT
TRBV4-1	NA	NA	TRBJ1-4	CASSQDWQGGEKLFF	TGCGCCAGCAGCCAAGATTGGCAGGGAGGAGAGAAACTGTTTTTT
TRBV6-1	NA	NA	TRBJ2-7	CASSEHRVRHYEQYF	TGTGCCAGCAGTGAACACAGGGTAAGACACTACGAGCAGTACTTC
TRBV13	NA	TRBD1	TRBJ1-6	CASSPGQYNSPLHF	TGTGCCAGCAGCCCGGGACAGTATAATTCACCCCTCCACTTT